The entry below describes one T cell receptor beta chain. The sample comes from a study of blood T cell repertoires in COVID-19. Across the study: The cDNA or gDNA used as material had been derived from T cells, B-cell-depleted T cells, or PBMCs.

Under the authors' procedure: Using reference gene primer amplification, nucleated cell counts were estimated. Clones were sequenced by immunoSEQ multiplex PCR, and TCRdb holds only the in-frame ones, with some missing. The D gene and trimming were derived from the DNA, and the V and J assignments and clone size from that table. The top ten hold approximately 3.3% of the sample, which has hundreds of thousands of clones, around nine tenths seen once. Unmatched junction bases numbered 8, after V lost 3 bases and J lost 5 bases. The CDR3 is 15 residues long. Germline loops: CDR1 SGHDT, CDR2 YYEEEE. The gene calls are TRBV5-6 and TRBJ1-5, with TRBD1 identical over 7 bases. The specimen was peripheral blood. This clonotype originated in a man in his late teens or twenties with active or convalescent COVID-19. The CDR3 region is CASSSKDRKYQPQHF. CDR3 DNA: TGTGCCAGCAGCTCGAAGGACAGGAAATATCAGCCCCAGCATTTT.